This T cell receptor beta chain was captured by sequencing in a study of glioma-infiltrating T cells. Study-wide results and limits: Non-neoplastic patients had below-expected tissue-blood divergence, while all gliomas exceeded expectation.

This clonotype showed up just once. What it binds is unknown. The germline CDR1 and CDR2 sequences are SGHNT and YENEEA. The CDR3 runs 16 residues. With V trimmed by 6 bases and J by 12 bases, 21 bases remained unmatched. Using RNA template, CDR3s of TCR alpha and beta were amplified with iRepertoire arm-PCR. One entry per CDR3 protein results from TCRdb running MiXCR on the multiplex PCR reads. The sample has some 6,200 distinct CDR3 sequences, over 25% seen once; the top ten hold under 15%. This clonotype originated in a human donor with low-grade glioma or glioblastoma, undergoing nonglioma brain surgery, or in good health (not recorded which). The chain recombines TRBV11-3 with TRBJ1-2; 8 bases match TRBD1. The sequenced sample consisted of glioma tissue, nonneoplastic brain tissue, or PBMCs (not recorded which). CDR3 residues: CASRLIDGQGNEGDTF. In DNA, the CDR3 is TGTGCCAGCAGACTAATTGACGGACAGGGAAACGAGGGCGACACCTTC.